The 22 T cell receptor beta chains below all came from one sample that was sequenced in a study of T cells after yellow fever vaccination. MiXCR, applied by TCRdb to the 5' RACE reads, yields one record per CDR3 protein. Of 150,000 to 200,000 distinct CDR3 sequences listed, about 6.2% are singletons. The source material was CD4+ T cells sorted from PBMCs, sampled on the day of the first yellow fever vaccination. These receptors were obtained from a man between 18 and 35 years old who received the YFV17D yellow fever vaccine.

The rearrangement uses TRBV6-1 and TRBJ1-4; 10 bases agree with TRBD1. J gave up 8 bases and V 6 bases, and 15 bases lay outside the gene matches. CDR3 length: 17 residues. Germline loops: CDR1 MNHNS, CDR2 SASEGT. The CDR3 bases are TGTGCCAGCAGGCGACAGGGGGCGCCTACCTTAAGCGAAAAACTGTTTTTT. Its protein product is CASRRQGAPTLSEKLFF.

As concerns this clonotype: At one boundary the junction diverges from the germline segment, which might be a read error. CDR3 nucleotide sequence: TGTCCCTGGAGTGCCAAATGGGACAAAGGGACTGAAGCTTTCTTT. Its protein product is CPWSAKWDKGTEAFF. J is TRBJ1-1 and V is TRBV30; D perhaps matches TRBD1 (6 bases). Germline CDR1 is GTSNPN and CDR2 is SVGIG (reference sequence). The CDR3 contains 15 residues.

This clonotype was found a few times. The chain uses TRBV4-3 and TRBJ2-5, with 8 positions matching TRBD2. Germline CDR1 reads LGHNA; CDR2 reads YSLEER. V was clipped by 1 base and J by 4 bases; unmatched bases: 8. The CDR3 has 16 residues. The DNA of the CDR3 is TGCGCCAGCAGCCAAGTTATGGCGGGGGGCTCAGAGACCCAGTACTTC. It translates to CASSQVMAGGSETQYF.

This clonotype was found many times. The chain carries TRBV6-2 or TRBV6-3 and TRBJ1-1, with TRBD1 as a possible D gene (6 bases). The length of the CDR3 is 12 residues. Germline lookup yields CDR1 MNHEY and CDR2 SVGEGT. Trimming left V 2 bases short and J 8 bases short, with 9 bases between. The CDR3 is CASSYPQGEAFF. The DNA of the CDR3 is TGTGCCAGCAGTTACCCACAGGGAGAAGCTTTCTTT.

The table lists this clonotype with many counts. The CDR3 sequence: CASSPYYEAFF. DNA of the CDR3: TGTGCCAGCAGCCCTTACTATGAAGCTTTCTTT. The chain uses TRBV7-2 and TRBJ1-1, with D uncertain. The ends were cut back, 5 bases at V and 7 bases at J, with 8 bases in the middle. Germline values: CDR1 SGHTA, CDR2 FQGNSA. The CDR3 runs to 11 residues.

This clonotype was detected many times. V gene TRBV7-3 combines with J gene TRBJ1-1; TRBD1 is a possible D gene (5 bases). Trimming cost V 4 bases and J 1 base, with 13 bases left between them. Germline CDR1 reads SGHTA; CDR2 reads FQGTGA. This CDR3 spans 15 amino acids. CDR3 DNA sequence: TGTGCCAGCAGCTGGTCCCCAGGGAGGAACACTGAAGCTTTCTTT. Protein: CASSWSPGRNTEAFF. Based on the CDR3 plus reference TRBV7-3 and TRBJ1-1, the full variable domain is GAGVSQTPSNKVTEKGKYVELRCDPISGHTALYWYRQSLGQGPEFLIYFQGTGAADDSGLPNDRFFAVRPEGSVSTLKIQRTERGDSAVYLCASSWSPGRNTEAFFGQGTRLTVV.

This clonotype was counted a few times. This rearrangement joins TRBV10-1 to TRBJ1-1; D may be TRBD1 (5 bases). Germline V gene lookup returns CDR1 WNHNN and CDR2 SYGVQD (reference sequence). The CDR3 is 13 amino acids. V lost 6 bases, J lost 6 bases, and 14 bases lay in between. In DNA form, the CDR3 reads TGCGCCAGCAGGGTGGGGGGAGGAGCTGAAGCTTTCTTT. It encodes CASRVGGGAEAFF.

This chain uses TRBV6-6 with TRBJ2-7; D remains ambiguous. The CDR3 is 12 residues long. Trimming stripped 2 bases from V and 6 bases from J, with 8 bases between. In germline, CDR1 is MNHNY, CDR2 SVGAGI (reference sequence). CDR3 in amino acids: CASSYPGREQYF. For the CDR3, the DNA is TGTGCCAGCAGTTACCCAGGACGCGAGCAGTACTTC.

The chain couples TRBV5-1 to TRBJ2-2, with 8 bases identical to TRBD1. Losses at the gene ends were 6 bases for V and 3 bases for J; bases not matched to a gene: 4. There are 14 residues in the CDR3. Germline loops: CDR1 SGHRS, CDR2 YFSETQ. CDR3 sequence (DNA): TGCGCCAGCAAGGGACAGGCGGACACCGGGGAGCTGTTTTTT. Translating it yields CASKGQADTGELFF. Using reference TRBV5-1 and TRBJ2-2 for the parts outside the CDR3, the full variable domain is KAGVTQTPRYLIKTRGQQVTLSCSPISGHRSVSWYQQTPGQGLQFLFEYFSETQRNKGNFPGRFSGRQFSNSRSEMNVSTLELGDSALYLCASKGQADTGELFFGEGSRLTVL.

At least ten counts were recorded for this clonotype. V gene TRBV6-1 combines with J gene TRBJ1-1; 7 positions match TRBD1. The CDR3 totals 13 residues. The V segment lost 6 bases and the J segment 1 base; nucleotides outside the gene matches: 2. Germline assignment: CDR1 MNHNS and CDR2 SASEGT. CDR3 protein: CASRGQPNTEAFF. CDR3 nucleotide sequence: TGTGCCAGCAGGGGACAGCCGAACACTGAAGCTTTCTTT.

In its sample, this clonotype was seen a few times. The genes are TRBV15 and TRBJ2-5; the D gene could be TRBD1 or TRBD2 (5 bases each). The V and J ends lost 3 bases and 4 bases respectively, with 15 bases between them. The CDR3 sequence is 15 residues long. CDR1 and CDR2 (germline): LNHNV, YYDKDF (reference sequence). The CDR3 sequence: CATSSRGLGRETQYF. CDR3 DNA: TGTGCCACCAGCAGCCGGGGCCTGGGGCGAGAGACCCAGTACTTC.

Many counts were recorded for this clonotype. This chain connects TRBV9 to TRBJ1-2, with D unresolved. The V gene's germline CDR1 is SGDLS and CDR2 YYNGEE. The CDR3 runs 13 residues. The ends were cut back, 0 bases at V and 7 bases at J, with 10 bases in the middle. The CDR3 DNA sequence: TGTGCCAGCAGCGTAGCCTTAACGGGTGGCTACACCTTC. It specifies CASSVALTGGYTF.

V and J are TRBV24-1 and TRBJ1-2; unclear D gene. Germline assignment: CDR1 KGHDR and CDR2 SFDVKD. CDR3 length: 15 residues. The ends were cut back, 3 bases at V and 8 bases at J, with 18 bases in the middle. CDR3 DNA: TGTGCCACCAGTGATGAAGATTGGGGTAGGGAGGGCTACACCTTC. Its translation: CATSDEDWGREGYTF.

The DNA for the CDR3 is TGTGCCAGCAGCAGACCCCGGGCCAGCTACGAGCAGTACGTC. Translated, it gives CASSRPRASYEQYV. The V call is TRBV5-6, the J call TRBJ2-7; D gene unclear. This CDR3 spans 14 amino acids. CDR1 and CDR2 from the germline V gene are SGHDT and YYEEEE. Trimming removed 4 bases at V and 3 bases at J, with 14 bases between.

This clonotype has a count of ten or more. The chain joins TRBV12-3 or TRBV12-4 to TRBJ1-2; D is unresolved. The CDR3 sequence is 10 residues long. Trimming removed 3 bases at V and 8 bases at J, with 4 bases between. CDR3 DNA: TGTGCCAGCAGTTTTTCCGGCTACACCTTC. It yields the protein CASSFSGYTF.

In this sample, this clonotype turned up many times. The V gene is TRBV10-3, the J gene TRBJ2-1, with D possibly TRBD1 on 7 matching bases. This CDR3 spans 13 amino acids. The germline V and J ends were trimmed by 10 bases and 4 bases, with 14 bases remaining between them. Germline V lookup: CDR1 ENHRY, CDR2 SYGVKD. The CDR3 region has the DNA TGTGCCACCCAGGAGGGGGCATACAATGAGCAGTTCTTC. This encodes CATQEGAYNEQFF.

This clonotype was picked up many times. The rearrangement joins TRBV7-2 to TRBJ2-5, with D maybe TRBD1 (6 bases). The CDR3 is made up of 13 amino acids. V lost 3 bases and J lost 2, with 7 bases in between. The germline gives CDR1 SGHTA, CDR2 FQGNSA. The chain's CDR3 is CASSFQGQETQYF. CDR3 coding DNA: TGTGCCAGCAGCTTCCAGGGGCAAGAGACCCAGTACTTC.

This clonotype has a count of ten or more. The chain has TRBV7-3 and TRBJ2-1; D is perhaps TRBD2 (6 bases). Trimming stripped 8 bases from V and 7 bases from J, with 15 bases between. This CDR3 comprises 13 residues. Germline CDR1 and CDR2: SGHTA and FQGTGA. The CDR3 reads CASARGMDNEQFF. CDR3 nucleotide sequence: TGTGCCAGCGCCCGGGGGATGGATAATGAGCAGTTCTTC.

This clonotype was seen repeatedly, ten times or more. The chain uses TRBV4-1 and TRBJ1-1; 8 bases map to TRBD1. Germline V gene sequence: CDR1 MGHRA, CDR2 YSYEKL. The J segment lost 6 bases and the V segment lost 2 bases, leaving 8 bases of the junction unmatched. The CDR3 covers 15 residues. CDR3 sequence (DNA): TGCGCCAGCAGCCAACAGGGGGCGGGTCTTTCTGAAGCTTTCTTT. Protein sequence: CASSQQGAGLSEAFF.

The chain combines TRBV6-5 with TRBJ1-2; weak D call: TRBD1 (6 bases). Trimming shortened V by 0 bases and J by 3 bases, and 8 bases separated the two germline ends. CDR1 and CDR2 from the germline V gene are MNHEY and SVGAGI. The length of the CDR3 is 14 residues. The CDR3 DNA reads TGTGCCAGCAGTTACTCAGGGGGGGACTATGGCTACACCTTC. This translates into CASSYSGGDYGYTF.

The chain uses TRBV6-1 and TRBJ1-1; D ambiguous. V was pared by 7 bases and J by 4 bases, with 13 bases between. CDR1 is MNHNS, CDR2 SASEGT, per germline. The CDR3 extends over 13 amino acids. The CDR3 spells CASIGGRGTEAFF. CDR3 sequence (DNA): TGTGCCAGCATCGGAGGGAGAGGCACTGAAGCTTTCTTT.

There are many counts of this clonotype. The chain uses TRBV2 and TRBJ2-3; unclear D gene. Germline-derived CDR1 and CDR2 are SNHLY and FYNNEI. Trimming removed 5 bases from V and 0 bases from J, with 18 bases in between. The CDR3 has 17 residues. The CDR3 loop is CASSPFIEVLSTDTQYF. DNA of the CDR3: TGTGCCAGCAGTCCCTTTATCGAAGTATTGAGCACAGATACGCAGTATTTT.